The next 6 T cell receptor beta chains were all read from a single sample in a study of T cell clonality in common variable immunodeficiency. Study-level results: In common variable immunodeficiency, TCR beta chains reportedly carried fewer deletions and N-nucleotide insertions.

Using immunoSEQ multiplex PCR, the repertoire was profiled, and TCRdb retains in-frame clones only, with some absent. Captured here are about 16,000 clones, none seen once; the top ten comprise roughly 15%. Antigens for these TCRs are unknown. The sample comprised peripheral blood mononuclear cells. These receptors all stem from a human donor with common variable immunodeficiency.

There are many counts of this clone. The read stops 3 residues short of the end of the CDR3; the missing end is completed from the germline J gene. The chain joins TRBV10-3 to TRBJ1-4; TRBD1 matches 8 bases. Looked up from germline, CDR1 is ENHRY and CDR2 is SYGVKD. V trimming: 7 bases; J trimming: 5 bases; junction bases outside the gene matches: 3. The CDR3 length is 13 residues. The CDR3 DNA, read in part, is TGTGCCATCAACCAGGGGGCCAATGAAAAA. It yields the protein CAINQGANEK. The whole CDR3 is CAINQGANEKLFF.

To note about this clone: Sequencing ends 3 residues short of the CDR3 end; the germline J gene provides the rest. The chain links TRBV2 to TRBJ1-2; no firm D call. The CDR3 is 12 residues long. Trimming pared 5 bases from V and 2 bases from J, leaving 6 bases between. CDR1 is SNHLY, CDR2 FYNNEI, per germline. The part of the CDR3 DNA that was read is TGTGCCAGCAGTACCGCGAACTATGGC. Residues: CASSTANYG. In full, the CDR3 is CASSTANYGYTF.

Partial CDR3 DNA: TGTGCCAGCAGTCCGGGACAGGGTATCCATGAG. This translates into CASSPGQGIHE. The complete CDR3 sequence is CASSPGQGIHEQFF. The chain uses TRBV2 and TRBJ2-1; 9 nucleotides align to TRBD1. From the germline J gene comes the end of the CDR3, since the read stops 3 residues before it. Germline CDR1 is SNHLY and CDR2 is FYNNEI. This CDR3 is 14 amino acids long. Germline trimming cut 5 bases from V and 8 bases from J; bases unmatched to any gene: 7.

Note on this clone: Coverage ceases 3 residues before the CDR3 finishes, and the germline J gene fills in the end. This chain joins TRBV18 and TRBJ1-1, with 10 positions matching TRBD1. Germline V gene sequence: CDR1 KGHSH, CDR2 LQKENI. The CDR3 is 14 amino acids. CDR3 in amino acids: CASGSRQGASEAFF. CDR3 DNA, as far as it was read: TGTGCCAGCGGCTCGAGACAGGGGGCGTCGGAA. The full variable domain, rest sourced from reference TRBV18 and TRBJ1-1, is NAGVMQNPRHLVRRRGQEARLRCSPMKGHSHVYWYRQLPEEGLKFMVYLQKENIIDESGMPKERFSAEFPKEGPSILRIQQVVRGDSAAYFCASGSRQGASEAFFGQGTRLTVV.

For this clone: The sequence runs out 3 residues before the end of the CDR3; the remainder is reconstructed from the germline J gene. This chain joins TRBV19 and TRBJ2-5, with D perhaps given as TRBD1 or TRBD2 (5 bases each). Per the germline V gene, CDR1 is LNHDA and CDR2 is SQIVND (reference sequence). The length of the CDR3 is 13 residues. Trimming pared 5 bases from V and 4 bases from J, leaving 11 bases between. The sequenced CDR3 bases are TGTGCCAGTAGTGCCCCGAGGGGAGAGACC. It codes for CASSAPRGET. The whole CDR3 reads CASSAPRGETQYF.

For this clone: The missing CDR3 end, 3 residues past where the read stops, is filled in from the germline J gene. The chain joins TRBV2 to TRBJ2-2; 7 bases are a match to TRBD1. The junction had 1 base not matched to a gene; V was cut back by 5 bases and J by 1 base. The CDR3 length is 14 residues. CDR1 SNHLY and CDR2 FYNNEI come from the germline V gene. The CDR3 is CASSRTGNTGELFF. The covered CDR3 bases are TGTGCCAGCAGTCGGACAGGGAACACCGGGGAG.